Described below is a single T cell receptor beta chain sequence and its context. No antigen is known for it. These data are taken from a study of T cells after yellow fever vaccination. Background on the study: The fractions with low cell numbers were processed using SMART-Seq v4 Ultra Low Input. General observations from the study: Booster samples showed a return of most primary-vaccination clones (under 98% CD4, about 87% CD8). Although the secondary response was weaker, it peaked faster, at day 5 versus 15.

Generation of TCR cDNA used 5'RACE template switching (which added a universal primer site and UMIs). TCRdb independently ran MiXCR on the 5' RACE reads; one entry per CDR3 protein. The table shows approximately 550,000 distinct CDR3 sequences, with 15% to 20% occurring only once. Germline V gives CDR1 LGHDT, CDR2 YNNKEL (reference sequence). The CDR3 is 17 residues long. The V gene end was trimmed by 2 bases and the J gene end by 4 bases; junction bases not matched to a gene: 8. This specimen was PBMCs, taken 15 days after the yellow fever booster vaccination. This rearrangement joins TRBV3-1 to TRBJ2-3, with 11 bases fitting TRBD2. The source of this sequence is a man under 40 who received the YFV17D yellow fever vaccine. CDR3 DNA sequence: TGTGCCAGCAGCCAACCGGGACTAGCGGAGGGGGCAGATACGCAGTATTTT. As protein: CASSQPGLAEGADTQYF.